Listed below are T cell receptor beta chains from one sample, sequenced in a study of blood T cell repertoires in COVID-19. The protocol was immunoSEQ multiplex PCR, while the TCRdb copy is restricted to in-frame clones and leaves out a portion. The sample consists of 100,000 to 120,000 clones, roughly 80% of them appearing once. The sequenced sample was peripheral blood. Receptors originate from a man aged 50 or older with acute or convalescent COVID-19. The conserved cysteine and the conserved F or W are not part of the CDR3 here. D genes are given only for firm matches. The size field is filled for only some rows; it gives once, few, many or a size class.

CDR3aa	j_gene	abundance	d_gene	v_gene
ASSLASTSTNEKLF	TRBJ1-4	-	-	TRBV5-1
ASSSWTGVTDTQY	TRBJ2-3	-	-	TRBV7-8
ASSEQGARNSPLH	TRBJ1-6	-	TRBD1	TRBV25-1
ASSSGTGEGYT	TRBJ1-2	-	TRBD1	TRBV18
ASSQDLPGGTDYYGYT	TRBJ1-2	-	-	TRBV4-1
ASSLWEDRGRNTEAF	TRBJ1-1	-	TRBD1	TRBV28
ASQSGQNNQPQH	TRBJ1-5	few	-	TRBV6-5
ASSSNRGTEAF	TRBJ1-1	few	TRBD1	TRBV12-3/TRBV12-4
ASIPGLAGQSSYEQY	TRBJ2-7	-	TRBD2	TRBV2
ASSRQGSYTEAF	TRBJ1-1	once	TRBD1	TRBV5-1
ASSVAQGVRDEQF	TRBJ2-1	-	TRBD1	TRBV9
ASSQGNTEAF	TRBJ1-1	-	-	TRBV25-1
ASSPTYSNQPQH	TRBJ1-5	-	-	TRBV3-1/TRBV3-2
ASSPYEVRGEKLF	TRBJ1-4	-	-	TRBV4-1
ASSGQGKLAEAF	TRBJ1-1	-	TRBD1	TRBV6-5
ASSYSHSKLEAF	TRBJ1-1	few	-	TRBV6-5